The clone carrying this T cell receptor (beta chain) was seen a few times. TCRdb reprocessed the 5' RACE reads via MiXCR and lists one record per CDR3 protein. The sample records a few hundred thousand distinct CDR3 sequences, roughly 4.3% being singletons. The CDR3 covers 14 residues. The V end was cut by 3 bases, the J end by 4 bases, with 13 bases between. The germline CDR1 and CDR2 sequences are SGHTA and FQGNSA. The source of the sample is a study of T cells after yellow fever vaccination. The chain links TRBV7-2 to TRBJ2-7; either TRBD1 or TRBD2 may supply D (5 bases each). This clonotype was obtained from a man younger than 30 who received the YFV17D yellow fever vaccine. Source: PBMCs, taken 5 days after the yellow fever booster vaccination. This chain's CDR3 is CASSLGDTGYEQYF. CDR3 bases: TGTGCCAGCAGCTTGGGGGATACGGGGTACGAGCAGTACTTC.